This record covers a single T cell receptor (beta chain). Its antigen is not identified. Here immunoSEQ multiplex PCR was the method, and the copy in TCRdb shows in-frame clones only, minus some. The data contain around 130,000 clones, approximately 92% of them singletons. The sample comes from a study of T cell responses to AZD1222 COVID-19 vaccine. Findings of the study overall: Mostly white British, mostly female donors; authors suggested clonal diversity may be underestimated. All repertoire sampling was performed exclusively after the peak T cell response. Just a handful of AZD1222 recipients were seropositive at baseline.

The V end lost 4 bases, the J end lost 6 bases, and 7 bases lay between the germline ends. The CDR3 is 12 residues long. The source was peripheral blood, collected 28 days after the second AZD1222 dose. The V call is TRBV12-3 or TRBV12-4, the J call TRBJ1-5; no clear D. This receptor was obtained from an adult who received the AZD1222 COVID-19 vaccine. The CDR3 region has the DNA TGTGCCAGCAGTTCCCCGGGTCAGCCCCAGCATTTT. It translates to CASSSPGQPQHF.